Presented here are 28 T cell receptor beta chains from one specimen sequenced in a study of shared clonotypes between healthy human individuals. Using immunoSEQ multiplex PCR, the repertoire was profiled, and TCRdb retains in-frame clones only, with some absent. The sample includes roughly 2.5 million clones, more than 90% of them seen just once. The sample consisted of naive CD4+ T cells sorted from blood. Subset given: CD45RA+ positively selected. Receptors were obtained from a young man in good health.

The chain is built from TRBV19 and TRBJ2-5; 8 bases map to TRBD1. The CDR3 consists of 15 residues. V shed 2 bases, J shed 3 bases, and the junction held 5 bases outside the gene matches. CDR1 and CDR2 (germline): LNHDA, SQIVND (reference sequence). CDR3 loop: CASSISRTGKETQYF. The CDR3 DNA reads TGTGCCAGTAGTATATCCCGGACAGGGAAAGAGACCCAGTACTTC.

The rearrangement uses TRBV12-5 and TRBJ2-6; TRBD2 is a possible D gene (5 bases). Germline CDR1 and CDR2: LGHNT and FRNRAP. Trimming removed 6 bases from V and 0 bases from J, with 9 bases in between. The CDR3 runs 15 residues. CDR3 sequence reads: CASGPGGSGANVLTF. The CDR3, as DNA: TGTGCTAGTGGCCCTGGAGGCTCTGGGGCCAACGTCCTGACTTTC.

The V call is TRBV7-2, the J call TRBJ2-2, with 8 positions matching TRBD2. The CDR3 loop spans 15 amino acids. In germline, CDR1 is SGHTA, CDR2 FQGNSA. V lost 5 bases to trimming and J lost 7 bases; unmatched junction nucleotides: 9. CDR3 in DNA: TGTGCCAGCAGCCTCATAGCGGGGTTGAGCGGGGAGCTGTTTTTT. Its translation: CASSLIAGLSGELFF.

The chain combines TRBV18 with TRBJ1-2, with unresolved D. V shed 1 base and J shed 4 bases, with 16 bases lying between them. The V gene's germline CDR1 is KGHSH and CDR2 LQKENI. The CDR3 length is 16 residues. The CDR3 nucleotides read TGTGCCAGCTCACCACTGCCGGGGTCGGTTGGCTATGGCTACACCTTC. It yields the protein CASSPLPGSVGYGYTF.

The chain links TRBV5-1 to TRBJ1-1, with 10 bases identical to TRBD1. The CDR3 runs 15 residues. V was pared by 3 bases and J by 5 bases, with 7 bases of the junction left unmatched. Germline loops: CDR1 SGHRS, CDR2 YFSETQ. The CDR3 reads CASSSPDRGPTEAFF. In nucleotides, the CDR3 is TGCGCCAGCAGCTCACCTGACAGGGGGCCGACTGAAGCTTTCTTT.

The chain links TRBV15 to TRBJ2-3; TRBD2 matches at 13 bases. This CDR3 has 14 amino acids. V was clipped by 10 bases and J by 5 bases; unmatched bases: 6. Germline loops: CDR1 LNHNV, CDR2 YYDKDF (reference sequence). The CDR3 region has the DNA TGTGCCATCCGACTAGCGGGGGGAAAAGATACGCAGTATTTT. It is translated as CAIRLAGGKDTQYF.

The chain is built from TRBV5-4 and TRBJ1-1; tentative D call: TRBD1 (5 bases). The germline V and J ends were trimmed by 5 bases and 4 bases, with 12 bases remaining between them. CDR3 size: 13 residues. CDR1 is SGHNT and CDR2 is YYREEE in the germline V gene (reference sequence). CDR3 loop: CASSRDQGTEAFF. The CDR3 DNA reads TGTGCCAGCAGTCGTGACCAGGGCACTGAAGCTTTCTTT.

The genes are TRBV6-7 and TRBJ1-2, with 7 bases that match TRBD1. TRBV6-7 is identified as an open reading frame with a role that is uncertain. Unmatched junction bases numbered 14, after V lost 1 base and J lost 3 bases. The CDR3 runs to 18 residues. CDR3 protein: CASSYFPGTARSDYGYTF. The CDR3 coding sequence is TGTGCCAGCAGTTACTTCCCGGGGACAGCACGATCCGACTATGGCTACACCTTC.

The chain links TRBV7-8 to TRBJ2-7; no clear D gene. The CDR3 totals 15 residues. Germline V gene sequence: CDR1 SGHVS, CDR2 FQNEAQ. The V end lost 0 bases, the J end lost 2 bases, and 11 bases lay between the germline ends. The CDR3 sequence is CASSLAGGLTYEQYF. The CDR3, as DNA: TGTGCCAGCAGCTTAGCTGGCGGTCTAACCTACGAGCAGTACTTC.

CDR3 bases: TGTGCCAGCGGAGCCTCGACAGGCTCTAACTATGGCTACACCTTC. Encoded protein: CASGASTGSNYGYTF. The chain has TRBV6-5 and TRBJ1-2, with D possibly TRBD1 on 6 matching bases. This CDR3 is 15 amino acids long. Germline V lookup: CDR1 MNHEY, CDR2 SVGAGI. Trimming shortened V by 8 bases and J by 0 bases, and 16 bases separated the two germline ends.

A word on this clone: The sample carries other DNA sequences with the same CDR3. This chain joins TRBV9 and TRBJ2-1; 8 bases are a match to TRBD2. The germline V gene encodes CDR1 SGDLS and CDR2 YYNGEE. V was pared by 0 bases and J by 7 bases, with 3 bases of the junction left unmatched. The CDR3 runs 14 residues. The CDR3 loop is CASSVASSGNEQFF. As DNA, the CDR3 is TGTGCCAGCAGCGTAGCGTCTAGCGGGAATGAGCAGTTCTTC.

The genes are TRBV28 and TRBJ1-2; 8 bases are a match to TRBD1. The CDR3 has 14 residues. From germline, CDR1 is MDHEN and CDR2 SYDVKM. Germline trimming cut 2 bases from V and 3 bases from J; bases unmatched to any gene: 2. DNA for the CDR3: TGTGCCAGCAGTTTACAGGGACAGGACTATGGCTACACCTTC. Its translation: CASSLQGQDYGYTF.

This clone occurred once. The chain uses TRBV9 and TRBJ2-2; TRBD1 aligns across 7 bases. The CDR3 runs 14 residues. J gave up 7 bases and V 3 bases, and 6 bases lay outside the gene matches. In germline, CDR1 is SGDLS, CDR2 YYNGEE. The CDR3, as DNA: TGTGCCAGCAGCGCGAGATGGGACAGCGGGGAGCTGTTTTTT. It translates to CASSARWDSGELFF.

As concerns this clone: Other DNA variants within this sample encode the same CDR3. This chain joins TRBV10-3 and TRBJ1-1; 8 bases map to TRBD1. This CDR3 region has 14 residues. The germline V gene encodes CDR1 ENHRY and CDR2 SYGVKD. J gave up 2 bases and V 5 bases, and 4 bases lay outside the gene matches. The CDR3 here is CAISRTGLNTEAFF. DNA of the CDR3: TGTGCCATCAGTAGGACAGGGCTCAACACTGAAGCTTTCTTT.

This sequence joins TRBV7-9 and TRBJ1-1; D call uncertain. Germline V gene data show CDR1 as SEHNR and CDR2 as FQNEAQ (reference sequence). The V gene lost 0 bases and the J gene lost 6 bases, with 8 bases spanning the gap. This CDR3 region has 13 residues. CDR3 sequence reads: CASSLAAESEAFF. CDR3 nucleotide sequence: TGTGCCAGCAGCTTAGCGGCGGAATCTGAAGCTTTCTTT.

V gene TRBV5-4 combines with J gene TRBJ2-7; 7 nucleotides align to TRBD1. Germline CDR1 and CDR2: SGHNT and YYREEE (reference sequence). The V segment lost 2 bases and the J segment 3 bases; nucleotides outside the gene matches: 2. There are 13 residues in the CDR3. Written as DNA, the CDR3 is TGTGCCAGCAGCTTTGACAGGGTCTACGAGCAGTACTTC. Translated, it gives CASSFDRVYEQYF.

The rearrangement uses TRBV19 and TRBJ1-5, with D unresolved. The CDR3 totals 16 residues. V gave up 0 bases and J gave up 1 base, with 10 bases separating them. CDR1 LNHDA and CDR2 SQIVND come from the germline V gene (reference sequence). The CDR3 spells CASSIEGGKSNQPQHF. CDR3 nucleotides: TGTGCCAGTAGTATAGAAGGAGGGAAGAGCAATCAGCCCCAGCATTTT.

The chain combines TRBV15 with TRBJ2-3; D could derive from TRBD1 or TRBD2 (6 bases each). Trimming left V 0 bases short and J 4 bases short, with 14 bases between. The CDR3 length is 16 residues. Germline CDR1 is LNHNV and CDR2 is YYDKDF (reference sequence). CDR3 DNA: TGTGCCACCAGCAGAGATAGTGGGGGGCGGTCAGATACGCAGTATTTT. This encodes CATSRDSGGRSDTQYF.

The V call is TRBV7-6, the J call TRBJ1-1; no clear D gene. Germline V gene lookup returns CDR1 SGHVS and CDR2 FNYEAQ. This CDR3 comprises 18 residues. Trimming took off 2 bases at V and 0 bases at J, with 19 bases between the two ends. CDR3 in DNA: TGTGCCAGCAGCTTACGTTCCCCACGGAGAAACATGAACACTGAAGCTTTCTTT. This translates into CASSLRSPRRNMNTEAFF. Full variable domain (remainder filled in from reference TRBV7-6 and TRBJ1-1): GAGVSQSPRYKVTKRGQDVALRCDPISGHVSLYWYRQALGQGPEFLTYFNYEAQQDKSGLPNDRFSAERPEGSISTLTIQRTEQRDSAMYRCASSLRSPRRNMNTEAFFGQGTRLTVV.

CDR3 residues: CASSPRINRGGGDYTF. The CDR3 DNA sequence: TGTGCCAGCAGCCCACGCATCAACAGGGGCGGCGGAGACTACACCTTC. This chain connects TRBV14 to TRBJ1-2; 7 nucleotides line up with TRBD1. This CDR3 is built from 16 residues. With V trimmed by 4 bases and J by 10 bases, 18 bases remained unmatched. Germline loops: CDR1 SGHDN, CDR2 FVKESK.

The gene calls are TRBV6-5 and TRBJ1-6; D may be TRBD1 (5 bases). V shed 5 bases and J shed 6 bases, with 8 bases lying between them. From germline, CDR1 is MNHEY and CDR2 SVGAGI. CDR3 length: 13 amino acids. CDR3 protein: CASSMGVNSPLHF. In nucleotides, the CDR3 is TGTGCCAGCAGTATGGGGGTTAATTCACCCCTCCACTTT.

The chain combines TRBV5-1 with TRBJ1-3; a weak D match, TRBD1 (6 bases). Trimming cost V 3 bases and J 8 bases, with 21 bases left between them. CDR3 length equals 16 residues. The germline V gene encodes CDR1 SGHRS and CDR2 YFSETQ. The CDR3 DNA reads TGCGCCAGCAGCTGGTCCGGACAGAACACCGGCGACACCATATATTTT. This translates into CASSWSGQNTGDTIYF.

V and J are TRBV28 and TRBJ1-2; 9 bases are a match to TRBD1. The J segment lost 8 bases and the V segment lost 3 bases, leaving 16 bases of the junction unmatched. CDR1 and CDR2 (germline): MDHEN, SYDVKM. This CDR3 spans 17 amino acids. DNA of the CDR3: TGTGCCAGCAGTTTCCCAATGTTTAACAGGGGGCGCAGGGGCTACACCTTC. Protein: CASSFPMFNRGRRGYTF.

The chain has TRBV5-1 and TRBJ2-7; D tentatively reads TRBD1 or TRBD2 (5 bases each). Germline V CDR1 and CDR2: SGHRS, YFSETQ. The CDR3 totals 14 residues. Trimming left V 4 bases short and J 1 base short, with 12 bases between. CDR3 residues: CASSPWDGSYEQYF. The DNA of the CDR3 is TGCGCCAGCAGCCCCTGGGACGGATCCTACGAGCAGTACTTC. Using reference TRBV5-1 and TRBJ2-7 for the parts outside the CDR3, the full variable domain is KAGVTQTPRYLIKTRGQQVTLSCSPISGHRSVSWYQQTPGQGLQFLFEYFSETQRNKGNFPGRFSGRQFSNSRSEMNVSTLELGDSALYLCASSPWDGSYEQYFGPGTRLTVT.

The rearrangement joins TRBV7-2 to TRBJ2-1, with D perhaps matching TRBD2 (6 bases). The germline V gene has CDR1 SGHTA and CDR2 FQGNSA. Trimming removed 8 bases from V and 0 bases from J, with 14 bases in between. The CDR3 spans 15 residues. DNA of the CDR3: TGTGCCAGCGGGGGGACGTCATCCTCCTACAATGAGCAGTTCTTC. This translates into CASGGTSSSYNEQFF.

The genes are TRBV5-5 and TRBJ2-7; 9 bases are shared with TRBD1. V lost 6 bases to trimming and J lost 4 bases; unmatched junction nucleotides: 11. This CDR3 is 15 amino acids long. Germline V gives CDR1 SGHKS, CDR2 YYEKEE (reference sequence). The CDR3, as DNA: TGTGCCAGCACCCCATTGGGACAGGGTAGTTACGAGCAGTACTTC. It encodes CASTPLGQGSYEQYF.

The chain couples TRBV5-1 to TRBJ2-5; 7 bases are shared with TRBD1. This CDR3 comprises 16 residues. CDR1 and CDR2 (germline): SGHRS, YFSETQ. Trimming cost V 0 bases and J 0 bases; bases outside gene matches: 5. The CDR3 nucleotides read TGCGCCAGCAGCTTGGGCTACACAGGGGACCAAGAGACCCAGTACTTC. Translating gives CASSLGYTGDQETQYF.

The genes are TRBV5-4 and TRBJ2-5; 9 bases fit TRBD2. In germline, CDR1 is SGHNT, CDR2 YYREEE (reference sequence). This CDR3 spans 17 amino acids. Germline trimming cut 4 bases from V and 3 bases from J; bases unmatched to any gene: 13. The CDR3 DNA reads TGTGCCAGCAGCCGGGGGGGTCCGACTAGCGGTAAAGAGACCCAGTACTTC. Translated: CASSRGGPTSGKETQYF.